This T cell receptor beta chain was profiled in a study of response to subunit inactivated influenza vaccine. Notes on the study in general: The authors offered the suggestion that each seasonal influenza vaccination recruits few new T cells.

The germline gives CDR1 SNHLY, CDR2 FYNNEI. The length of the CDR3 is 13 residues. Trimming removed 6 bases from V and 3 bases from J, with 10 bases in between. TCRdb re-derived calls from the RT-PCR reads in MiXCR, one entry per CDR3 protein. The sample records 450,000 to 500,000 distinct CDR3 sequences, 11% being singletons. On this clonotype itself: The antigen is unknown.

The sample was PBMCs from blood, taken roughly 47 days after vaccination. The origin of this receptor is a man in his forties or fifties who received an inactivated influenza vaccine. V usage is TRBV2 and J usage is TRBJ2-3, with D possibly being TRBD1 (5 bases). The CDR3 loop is CASRSTGTDTQYF. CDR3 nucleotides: TGTGCCAGCAGGAGTACAGGAACAGATACGCAGTATTTT.